This TCR beta chain is from a study of T cells in Graves' hyperthyroidism and ophthalmopathy. On the study more broadly: Pretreatment peripheral blood was obtained at initial diagnosis.

Absence of ophthalmopathy progression within 18 months defined stable Graves' hyperthyroidism. Newly diagnosed hyperthyroidism, duration under 2 months, in patients aged 18 to 65. Each diagnosis was grounded in clinical symptoms, serum thyroxine and TRAb, thyroid ultrasound, and orbital computed tomography. The germline gives CDR1 MNHNS, CDR2 SASEGT. V was shortened by 6 bases and J by 4 bases, with 16 bases between the two germline ends. The CDR3 is 15 residues long. This clonotype was counted ten times or more. Amplification yielded TCR beta CDR3 regions, with RNA transcripts as the source. HTBI primers were used for first-round RT-PCR of the TCR CDR3. TCRdb re-called the multiplex PCR reads through MiXCR, storing one row per CDR3 protein. The sample includes 350,000 to 400,000 distinct CDR3 sequences, 15% to 20% of them seen just once.

V usage is TRBV6-1 and J usage is TRBJ1-5, with no clear D. The clonotype was recovered from a woman aged 18-29 years with Graves' hyperthyroidism. The material sequenced was blood. This CDR3 reads CASSAPSDGNQPQHF. The CDR3 bases are TGTGCCAGCAGCGCTCCTTCGGACGGTAATCAGCCCCAGCATTTT.